The 9 T cell receptor beta chains in this list originate from one sample, sequenced in a study of T cell repertoires in cytomegalovirus infection (dated by TCRdb to the late 2010s). The treatment or condition label of this sample denotes: in vitro stimulation with specific CMV peptide epitopes to enrich CMV-specific T cells. Antigens of these TCRs are unknown. Data came from an Illumina HiSeq 1500. TCRdb trimmed public reads at Q25 via fastp, called clones via MiXCR and kept in-frame beta chains. Records with the same CDR3 protein are collapsed into one entry carrying the most frequent genes and DNA. Present in this sample are roughly 87,000 distinct CDR3 sequences, around 32% of which were seen just once. The top ten constitute about 72% of the sample. Sequenced material: CD8+ T cells from cultured PBMCs, taken from culture after CMV antigen stimulation. The receptors come from a human donor in good health (CMV status not recorded). Some clones in this sample may be carry-over from other donors' samples.

This clonotype was seen at least ten times. The chain links TRBV7-2 to TRBJ1-2; D is uncertain. Trimming stripped 5 bases from V and 2 bases from J, with 15 bases between. The CDR3 covers 15 residues. Germline V gene lookup returns CDR1 SGHTA and CDR2 FQGNSA. The CDR3 nucleotides read TGTGCCAGCAGCCCAATTCCGGACCGGAACTATGGCTACACCTTC. Its translation is CASSPIPDRNYGYTF.

This clonotype has more than one count but fewer than ten. CDR3 protein: CASSASTPGWGAFF. DNA for the CDR3: TGCGCCAGCAGCGCAAGCACTCCAGGGTGGGGAGCTTTCTTT. The chain recombines TRBV5-1 with TRBJ1-1; D possibly corresponds to TRBD1 (5 bases). Trimming removed 4 bases from V and 10 bases from J, with 20 bases in between. The CDR3 covers 14 residues. Germline V gene sequence: CDR1 SGHRS, CDR2 YFSETQ.

The chain couples TRBV4-1 to TRBJ2-1; D unresolved. Germline V CDR1 and CDR2: MGHRA, YSYEKL. V gave up 1 base and J gave up 12 bases, with 16 bases separating them. This CDR3 contains 14 residues. Here the CDR3 reads CASSQGTRTMRQFF. The CDR3 DNA reads TGCGCCAGCAGCCAAGGAACCCGAACAATGAGGCAGTTCTTC.

The chain recombines TRBV2 with TRBJ2-5; TRBD2 might be the D (6 bases). V shed 1 base and J shed 1 base, with 10 bases lying between them. The germline CDR1 and CDR2 sequences are SNHLY and FYNNEI. The CDR3 is 15 residues long. This CDR3 is CASSEGGLLQETQYF. The CDR3 DNA reads TGTGCCAGCAGTGAAGGGGGACTGCTCCAAGAGACCCAGTACTTC. The variable domain in full, completed from reference TRBV2 and TRBJ2-5, reads EPEVTQTPSHQVTQMGQEVILRCVPISNHLYFYWYRQILGQKVEFLVSFYNNEISEKSEIFDDQFSVERPDGSNFTLKIRSTKLEDSAMYFCASSEGGLLQETQYFGPGTRLLVL.

The V call is TRBV18, the J call TRBJ2-7; no clear D. There are 15 residues in the CDR3. The V end lost 6 bases, the J end lost 2 bases, and 17 bases lay between the germline ends. The V gene's germline CDR1 is KGHSH and CDR2 LQKENI. The CDR3 coding sequence is TGTGCCAGCTCCCCGCCCCCGGTCAGGACCTACGAGCAGTACTTC. Amino acid sequence: CASSPPPVRTYEQYF.

This chain uses TRBV5-5 with TRBJ1-1, with D unresolved. CDR3 length: 15 residues. Germline V gives CDR1 SGHKS, CDR2 YYEKEE (reference sequence). Trimming stripped 0 bases from V and 1 base from J, with 10 bases between. Written as DNA, the CDR3 is TGTGCCAGCAGCTTGGTTCCCAGACAGAACACTGAAGCTTTCTTT. Residues: CASSLVPRQNTEAFF.

The chain carries TRBV6-1 and TRBJ1-1; tentatively, D is TRBD1 (5 bases). This CDR3 comprises 13 residues. Trimming took off 6 bases at V and 5 bases at J, with 13 bases between the two ends. The germline gives CDR1 MNHNS, CDR2 SASEGT. Here the CDR3 reads CASRKVGGTEAFF. The CDR3 DNA reads as TGTGCCAGCAGAAAAGTTGGGGGAACTGAAGCTTTCTTT.

For the CDR3, the DNA is TGTGCCAGCAGTTATCGCGGGGGGTTGCCAGATACGCAGTATTTT. Translating gives CASSYRGGLPDTQYF. J is TRBJ2-3 and V is TRBV6-5; 8 positions match TRBD2. The CDR3 runs 15 residues. CDR1 MNHEY and CDR2 SVGAGI come from the germline V gene. V shed 3 bases, J shed 4 bases, and the junction held 6 bases outside the gene matches.

The J gene is TRBJ1-1, the V gene TRBV2; D ambiguous. CDR1 is SNHLY and CDR2 is FYNNEI in the germline V gene. The V end was cut by 1 base, the J end by 1 base, with 7 bases between. The CDR3 has 14 amino acids. The CDR3 reads CASSEEFSNTEAFF. The CDR3 nucleotides are TGTGCCAGCAGTGAAGAGTTCTCGAACACTGAAGCTTTCTTT.